This T cell receptor (beta chain) derives from a study of blood T cell repertoires in COVID-19. Study-level information: Acute-phase and convalescent COVID-19 samples originated in the United States, Italy and Spain. T cells, B-cell-depleted T cells, or PBMCs provided the cDNA or gDNA that served as material.

On this clone itself: Other DNA sequences in this sample translate to the same CDR3.

The CDR3 totals 14 residues. The germline CDR1 and CDR2 sequences are LGHDT and YNNKEL (reference sequence). Trimming took 3 bases from V and 1 from J; bases not matched to a gene: 1. How the authors handled the data: The authors estimated nucleated cell counts from reference gene primer amplification. TCRdb's table, derived via immunoSEQ multiplex PCR, lists solely in-frame clones and lacks some. V and J calls and clone size follow that table, whereas D and trimming were derived from the DNA. The sample consists of under 250,000 clones, more than 65% of them appearing once. The chain combines TRBV3-1 (or the pseudogene TRBV3-2) with TRBJ2-7; 9 bases agree with TRBD1. Sequencing was performed on peripheral blood. The origin of this receptor is a man in his fifties or sixties with active or convalescent COVID-19. The CDR3 sequence: CASSHGQGSYEQYF. The DNA for the CDR3 is TGTGCCAGCAGCCATGGACAGGGGTCCTACGAGCAGTACTTC.